These 5 T cell receptor beta chains originate from one sample sequenced in a study of T-cell reconstitution after alpha-beta-depleted transplantation in children. For TCRbeta, the library was prepared with unique molecular identifiers. TCRdb reprocessed the PCR reads with MiXCR, giving one entry per CDR3 protein. The table has about 900,000 distinct CDR3 sequences, around 30% seen once; the top ten hold 28%. The material was PBMCs, mostly from graft donor cells, obtained 360 days after TCRalphabeta/CD19-depleted stem cell transplant. The receptors here all came from a boy under two years old who had a stem cell transplant for SCID, so the T cells may come from the graft donor.

The V gene is TRBV3-1, the J gene TRBJ2-7; D not certain. Germline V gives CDR1 LGHDT, CDR2 YNNKEL (reference sequence). CDR3 length: 15 residues. The germline V and J ends were trimmed by 0 bases and 6 bases, with 15 bases remaining between them. The CDR3 region is CASSQDTGRSREQYF. As DNA, the CDR3 is TGTGCCAGCAGCCAAGATACGGGCAGGAGTCGCGAGCAGTACTTC.

J is TRBJ2-3 and V is TRBV29-1; 8 bases are a match to TRBD2. Germline V gene lookup returns CDR1 SQVTM and CDR2 ANQGSEA. The V segment lost 3 bases and the J segment 4 bases; nucleotides outside the gene matches: 6. The CDR3 spans 14 residues. DNA of the CDR3: TGCAGCGTTGAGTTAGCGGGGCCCGCAGATACGCAGTATTTT. It specifies CSVELAGPADTQYF.

The CDR3 DNA sequence: TGTGCCAGCACAGACGGATCCGACGGAAACACCATATATTTT. The encoded protein is CASTDGSDGNTIYF. The chain combines TRBV12-3 or TRBV12-4 with TRBJ1-3; D gene uncertain. V lost 7 bases and J 4 bases, leaving 14 bases between the germline ends. The CDR3 extends over 14 amino acids.

The table lists this clonotype with a few counts. The chain combines TRBV4-3 with TRBJ1-3; D is unresolved. The CDR3 runs 16 residues. V was pared by 5 bases and J by 4 bases, with 18 bases between. Germline CDR1 LGHNA, CDR2 YSLEER. For the CDR3, the DNA is TGCGCCAGCAGCTCCTCCTCGCAGGTGCGGGGAAACACCATATATTTT. This encodes CASSSSSQVRGNTIYF.

This chain uses TRBV4-3 with TRBJ2-3; tentative D call: TRBD1 (6 bases). Germline V lookup: CDR1 LGHNA, CDR2 YSLEER. This CDR3 has 15 amino acids. The V gene lost 2 bases and the J gene lost 0 bases, with 9 bases spanning the gap. CDR3 sequence (DNA): TGCGCCAGCAGCCAAAGGGACACGAGCACAGATACGCAGTATTTT. It codes for CASSQRDTSTDTQYF.